The following is a T cell receptor (beta chain) sequence with its context. This entry belongs to a study of blood T cell repertoires in COVID-19. Generated by immunoSEQ multiplex PCR, the TCRdb table keeps only in-frame clones and is missing some. The table lists 150,000 to 250,000 clones, around 81% of them singletons. This CDR3 region has 14 residues. From germline, CDR1 is LGHNA and CDR2 YNFKEQ. V was shortened by 0 bases and J by 1 base, with 6 bases between the two germline ends. Sequencing input: PBMCs or T cells enriched from blood (not recorded which). The J gene is TRBJ1-2, the V gene TRBV4-2; D uncertain. The receptor's source is a man in his forties who had recovered from COVID-19. CDR3 loop: CASSQEAINYGYTF. In nucleotides, the CDR3 is TGTGCCAGCAGCCAAGAAGCTATTAACTATGGCTACACCTTC.